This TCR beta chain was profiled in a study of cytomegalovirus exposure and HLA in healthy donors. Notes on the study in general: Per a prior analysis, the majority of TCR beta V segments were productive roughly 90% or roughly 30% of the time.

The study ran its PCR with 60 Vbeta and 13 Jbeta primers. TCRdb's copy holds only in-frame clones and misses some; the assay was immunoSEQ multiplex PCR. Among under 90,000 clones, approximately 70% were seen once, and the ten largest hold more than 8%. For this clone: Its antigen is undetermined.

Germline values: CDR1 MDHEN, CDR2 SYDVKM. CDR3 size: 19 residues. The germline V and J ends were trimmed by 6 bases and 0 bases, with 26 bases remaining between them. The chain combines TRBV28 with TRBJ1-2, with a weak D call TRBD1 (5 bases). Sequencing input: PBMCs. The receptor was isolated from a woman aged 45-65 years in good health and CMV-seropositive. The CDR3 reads CASSRGGFPRVATNYGYTF. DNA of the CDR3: TGTGCCAGCAGCCGCGGGGGTTTTCCCAGGGTCGCGACTAACTATGGCTACACCTTC.